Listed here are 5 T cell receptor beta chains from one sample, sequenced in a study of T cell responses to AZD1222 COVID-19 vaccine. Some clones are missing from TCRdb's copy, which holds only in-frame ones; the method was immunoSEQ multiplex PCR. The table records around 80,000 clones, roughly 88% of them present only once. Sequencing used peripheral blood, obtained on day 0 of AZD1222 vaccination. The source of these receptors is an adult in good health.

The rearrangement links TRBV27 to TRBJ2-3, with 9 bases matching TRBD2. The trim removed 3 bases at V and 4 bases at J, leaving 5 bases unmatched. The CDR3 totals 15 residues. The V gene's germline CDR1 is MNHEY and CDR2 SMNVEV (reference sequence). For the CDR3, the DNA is TGTGCCAGCAGTTTCCGACTAGCGGCTCCAGATACGCAGTATTTT. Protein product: CASSFRLAAPDTQYF.

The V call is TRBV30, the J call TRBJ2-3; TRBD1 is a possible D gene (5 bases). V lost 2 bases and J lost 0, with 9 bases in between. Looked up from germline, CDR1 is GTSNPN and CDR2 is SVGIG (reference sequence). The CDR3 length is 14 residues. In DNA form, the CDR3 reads TGTGCCTGGAGTAAGGGGCAGAGCACAGATACGCAGTATTTT. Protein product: CAWSKGQSTDTQYF.

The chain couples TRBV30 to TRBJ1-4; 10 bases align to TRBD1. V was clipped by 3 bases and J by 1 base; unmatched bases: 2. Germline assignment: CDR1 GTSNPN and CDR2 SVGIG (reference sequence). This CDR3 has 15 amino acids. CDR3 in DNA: TGTGCCTGGAGCGGACAGGGGGTAACTAATGAAAAACTGTTTTTT. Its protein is CAWSGQGVTNEKLFF.

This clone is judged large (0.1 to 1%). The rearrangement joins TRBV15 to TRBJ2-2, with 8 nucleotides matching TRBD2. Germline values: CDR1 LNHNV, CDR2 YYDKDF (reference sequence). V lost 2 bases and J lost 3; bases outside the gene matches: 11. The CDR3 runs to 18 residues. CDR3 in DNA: TGTGCCACCAGCAGATGGGCCATAGCGGGACCCCACACCGGGGAGCTGTTTTTT. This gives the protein CATSRWAIAGPHTGELFF. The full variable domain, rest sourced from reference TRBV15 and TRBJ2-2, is DAMVIQNPRYQVTQFGKPVTLSCSQTLNHNVMYWYQQKSSQAPKLLFHYYDKDFNNEADTPDNFQSRRPNTSFCFLDIRSPGLGDTAMYLCATSRWAIAGPHTGELFFGEGSRLTVL.

The CDR3 loop is CASSLADSGANVLTF. The CDR3 bases are TGCGCCAGCAGCTTGGCAGACTCTGGGGCCAACGTCCTGACTTTC. The V gene is TRBV5-1, the J gene TRBJ2-6; no clear D. The germline CDR1 and CDR2 sequences are SGHRS and YFSETQ. This CDR3 is built from 15 residues. Trimming shortened V by 0 bases and J by 0 bases, and 4 bases separated the two germline ends.